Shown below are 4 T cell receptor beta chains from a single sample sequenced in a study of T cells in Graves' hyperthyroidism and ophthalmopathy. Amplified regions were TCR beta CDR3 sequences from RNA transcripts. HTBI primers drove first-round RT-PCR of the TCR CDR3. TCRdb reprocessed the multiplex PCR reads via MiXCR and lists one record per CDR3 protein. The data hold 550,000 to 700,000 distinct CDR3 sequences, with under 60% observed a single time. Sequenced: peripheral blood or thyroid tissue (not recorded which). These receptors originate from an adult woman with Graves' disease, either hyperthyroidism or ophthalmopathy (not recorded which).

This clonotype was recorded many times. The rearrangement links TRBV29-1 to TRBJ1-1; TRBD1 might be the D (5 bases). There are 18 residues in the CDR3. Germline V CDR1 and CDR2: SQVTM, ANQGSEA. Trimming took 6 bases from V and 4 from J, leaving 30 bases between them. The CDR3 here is CSVRVGLTEQYGATEAFF. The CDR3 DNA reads TGCAGCGTAAGGGTTGGATTAACGGAACAGTACGGGGCCACTGAAGCTTTCTTT.

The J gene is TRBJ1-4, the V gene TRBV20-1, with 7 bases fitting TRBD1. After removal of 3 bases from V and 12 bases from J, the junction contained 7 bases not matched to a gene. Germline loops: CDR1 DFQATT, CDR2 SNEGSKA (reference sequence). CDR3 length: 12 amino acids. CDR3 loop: CSARHRTGQLFF. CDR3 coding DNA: TGCAGTGCTAGGCACCGGACAGGACAACTGTTTTTT.

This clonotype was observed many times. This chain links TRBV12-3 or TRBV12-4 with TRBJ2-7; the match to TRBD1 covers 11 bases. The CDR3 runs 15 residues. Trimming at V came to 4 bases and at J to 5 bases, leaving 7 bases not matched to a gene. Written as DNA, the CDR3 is TGTGCCAGCAGTTGGCCGGGACAGGGGGTTAACGAGCAGTACTTC. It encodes CASSWPGQGVNEQYF.

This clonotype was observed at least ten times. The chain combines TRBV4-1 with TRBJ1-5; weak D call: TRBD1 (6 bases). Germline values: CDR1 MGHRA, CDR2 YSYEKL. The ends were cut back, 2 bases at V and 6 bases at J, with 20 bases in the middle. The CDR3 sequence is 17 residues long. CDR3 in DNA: TGCGCCAGCAGCCAAAAGTCCGTGGCAGGGGCGGTTCAGCCCCAGCATTTT. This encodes CASSQKSVAGAVQPQHF.